This T cell receptor beta chain was profiled in a study of shared clonotypes between healthy human individuals. Study outcomes and limitations: Generation of non-shared clonotypes was less probable than generation of clonotypes shared by all four donors.

Germline V CDR1 and CDR2: SNHLY, FYNNEI. V was pared by 3 bases and J by 5 bases, with 12 bases of the junction left unmatched. This CDR3 is built from 17 residues. The study ran the assay at deep level. TCRdb's table, derived via immunoSEQ multiplex PCR, lists solely in-frame clones and lacks some. The table lists some 2,400,000 clones, almost 96% of them singletons. As regards this clone: Its target is not known.

Sequencing used naive CD4+ T cells sorted from blood. Described subset: CD45RA+ positively selected. The chain links TRBV2 to TRBJ2-5, with 10 positions matching TRBD2. The sequence derives from a man between 18 and 29 years old in good health. The CDR3 spells CASSDGTSVTAGETQYF. The CDR3 coding sequence is TGTGCCAGCAGTGACGGGACTAGCGTGACCGCCGGGGAGACCCAGTACTTC.